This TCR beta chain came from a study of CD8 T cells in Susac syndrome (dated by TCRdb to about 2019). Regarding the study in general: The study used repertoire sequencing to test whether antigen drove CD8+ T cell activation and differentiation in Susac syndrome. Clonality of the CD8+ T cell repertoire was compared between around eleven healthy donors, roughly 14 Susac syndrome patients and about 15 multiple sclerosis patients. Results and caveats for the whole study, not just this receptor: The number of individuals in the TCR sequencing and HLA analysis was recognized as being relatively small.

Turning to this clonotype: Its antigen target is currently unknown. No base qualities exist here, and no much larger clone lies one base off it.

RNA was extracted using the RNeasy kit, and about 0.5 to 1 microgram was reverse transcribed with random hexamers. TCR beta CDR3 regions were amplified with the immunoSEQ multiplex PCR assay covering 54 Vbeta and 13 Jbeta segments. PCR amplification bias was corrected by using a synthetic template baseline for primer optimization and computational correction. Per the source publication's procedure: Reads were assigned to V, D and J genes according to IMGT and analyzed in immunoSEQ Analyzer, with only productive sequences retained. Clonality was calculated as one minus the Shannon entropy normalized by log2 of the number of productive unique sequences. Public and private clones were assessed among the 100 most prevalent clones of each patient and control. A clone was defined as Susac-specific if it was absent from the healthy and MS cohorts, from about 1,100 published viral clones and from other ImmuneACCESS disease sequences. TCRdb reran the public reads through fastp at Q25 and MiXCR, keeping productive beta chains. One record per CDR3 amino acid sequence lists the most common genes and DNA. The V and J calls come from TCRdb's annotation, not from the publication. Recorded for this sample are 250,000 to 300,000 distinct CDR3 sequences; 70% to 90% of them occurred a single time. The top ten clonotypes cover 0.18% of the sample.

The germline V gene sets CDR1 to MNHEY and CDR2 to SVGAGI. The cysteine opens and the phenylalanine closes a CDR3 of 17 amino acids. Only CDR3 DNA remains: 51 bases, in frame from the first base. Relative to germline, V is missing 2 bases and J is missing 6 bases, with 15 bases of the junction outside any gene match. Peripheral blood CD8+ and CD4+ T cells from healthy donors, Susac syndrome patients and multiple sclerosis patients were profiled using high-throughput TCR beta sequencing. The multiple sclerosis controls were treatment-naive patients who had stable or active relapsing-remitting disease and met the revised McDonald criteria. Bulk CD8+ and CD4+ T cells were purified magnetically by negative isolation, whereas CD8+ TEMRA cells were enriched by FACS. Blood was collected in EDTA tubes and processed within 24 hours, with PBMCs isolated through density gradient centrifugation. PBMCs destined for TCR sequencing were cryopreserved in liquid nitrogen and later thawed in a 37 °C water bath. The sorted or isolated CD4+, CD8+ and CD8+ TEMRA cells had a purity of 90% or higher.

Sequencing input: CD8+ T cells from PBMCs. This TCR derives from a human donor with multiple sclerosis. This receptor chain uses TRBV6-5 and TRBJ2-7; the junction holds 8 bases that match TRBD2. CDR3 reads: CASSYEGSGGPEAEQYF. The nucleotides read TGTGCCAGCAGTTACGAGGGGAGCGGGGGCCCTGAGGCCGAGCAGTACTTC.